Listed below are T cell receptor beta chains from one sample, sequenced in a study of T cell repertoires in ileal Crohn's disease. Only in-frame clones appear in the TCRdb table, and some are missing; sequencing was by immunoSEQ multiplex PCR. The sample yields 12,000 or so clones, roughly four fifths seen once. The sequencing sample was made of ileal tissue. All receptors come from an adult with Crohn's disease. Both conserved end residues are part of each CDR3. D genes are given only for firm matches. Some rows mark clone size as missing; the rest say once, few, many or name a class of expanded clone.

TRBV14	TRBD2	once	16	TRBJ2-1	TGTGCCAGCAGCCCCTTCAGGACTAGCGGGGCAGATGAGCAGTTCTTC	CASSPFRTSGADEQFF
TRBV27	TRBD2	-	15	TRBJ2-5	TGTGCCAGCAGTTTTTTAGCGGGGGGGCGGGAGACCCAGTACTTC	CASSFLAGGRETQYF
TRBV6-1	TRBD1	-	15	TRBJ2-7	TGTGCCAGCAGTCACCCCATGGGACAGGGCTACGAGCAGTACTTC	CASSHPMGQGYEQYF
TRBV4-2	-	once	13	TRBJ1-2	TGTGCCAGCAGCCAACGGCAGGCAGAAGGCTACACCTTC	CASSQRQAEGYTF
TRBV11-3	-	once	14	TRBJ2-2	TGTGCCAGCAGCCCTATGGGACTTTCCGGGGAGCTGTTTTTT	CASSPMGLSGELFF
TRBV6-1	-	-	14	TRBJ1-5	TGTGCCAGCAGTGGCCCGGCAGGGGATCAGCCCCAGCATTTT	CASSGPAGDQPQHF
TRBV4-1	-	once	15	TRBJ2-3	TGCGCCAGCAGCCAAGATTTCGGGGGTGTGGATACGCAGTATTTT	CASSQDFGGVDTQYF
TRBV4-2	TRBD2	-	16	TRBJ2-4	TGTGCCAGCAGCCTACAGGATGCCCTAGCGGGAAACATTCAGTACTTC	CASSLQDALAGNIQYF
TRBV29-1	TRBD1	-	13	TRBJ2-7	TGCAGCGTCGTGGGGACAGGGTGGAACGAGCAGTACTTC	CSVVGTGWNEQYF
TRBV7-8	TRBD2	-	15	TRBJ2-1	TGTGCCAGCAGCTCCACGGGGGGCTCCTACAATGAGCAGTTCTTC	CASSSTGGSYNEQFF
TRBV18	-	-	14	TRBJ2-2	TGTGCCAGCTCACCGAGGGAAACGGCCGGGGAGCTGTTTTTT	CASSPRETAGELFF
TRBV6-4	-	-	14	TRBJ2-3	TGTGCCAGCAGTCGAGGAGGAGGCACAGATACGCAGTATTTT	CASSRGGGTDTQYF
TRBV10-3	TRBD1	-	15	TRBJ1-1	TGTGCCATCAGTGAGGCGGACAGGGGGAACACTGAAGCTTTCTTT	CAISEADRGNTEAFF
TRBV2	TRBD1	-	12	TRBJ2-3	TGTGCCAGCAGGGACAGGGCAGATACGCAGTATTTT	CASRDRADTQYF
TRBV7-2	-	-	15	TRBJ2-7	TGTGCCAGCAGCAGAAGGGGCCAGGGGTCCTACGAGCAGTACTTC	CASSRRGQGSYEQYF
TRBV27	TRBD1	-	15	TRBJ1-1	TGTGCCAGCAGTCCCCTGGGACAGAAAAAAACTGAAGCTTTCTTT	CASSPLGQKKTEAFF
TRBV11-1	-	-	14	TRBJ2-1	TGCGCCAGCGGCTCCTTTGCCGGTTCCAATGAGCAGTTCTTC	CASGSFAGSNEQFF
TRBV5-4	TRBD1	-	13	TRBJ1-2	TGTGCCAGCAGCCGCGACAGGGGGGACGGCTACACCTTC	CASSRDRGDGYTF